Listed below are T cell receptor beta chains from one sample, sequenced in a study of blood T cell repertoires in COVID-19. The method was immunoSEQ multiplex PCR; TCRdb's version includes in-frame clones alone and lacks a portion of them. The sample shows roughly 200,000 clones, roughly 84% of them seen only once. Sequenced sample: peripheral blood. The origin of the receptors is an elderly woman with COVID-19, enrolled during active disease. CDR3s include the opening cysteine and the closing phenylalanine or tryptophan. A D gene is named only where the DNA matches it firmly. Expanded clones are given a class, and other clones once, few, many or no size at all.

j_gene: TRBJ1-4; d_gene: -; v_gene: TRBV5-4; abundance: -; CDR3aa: CASSPRGGVAEKLFF; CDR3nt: TGTGCCAGCAGCCCCCGGGGAGGGGTGGCTGAAAAACTGTTTTTT
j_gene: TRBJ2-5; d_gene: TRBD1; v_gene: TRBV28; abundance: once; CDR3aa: CASTLPGQRQETQYF; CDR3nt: TGTGCCAGCACCCTCCCGGGACAGCGCCAAGAGACCCAGTACTTC
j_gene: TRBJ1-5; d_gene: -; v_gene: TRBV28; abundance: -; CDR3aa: CASSDGLSNQPQHF; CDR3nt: TGTGCCAGCAGCGATGGGCTTAGCAATCAGCCCCAGCATTTT
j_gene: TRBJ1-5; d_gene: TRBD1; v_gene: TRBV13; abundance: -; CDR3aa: CASSIRRQGTSQPQHF; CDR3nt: TGTGCCAGCAGCATCCGGAGACAGGGGACCAGTCAGCCCCAGCATTTT
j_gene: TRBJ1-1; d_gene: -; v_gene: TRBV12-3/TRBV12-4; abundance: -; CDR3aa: CASNLGGPEAFF; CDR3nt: TGTGCCAGCAACCTGGGGGGTCCTGAAGCTTTCTTT
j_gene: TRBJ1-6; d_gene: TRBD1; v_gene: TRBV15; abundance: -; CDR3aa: CATSGGQGDNSPLHF; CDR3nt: TGTGCCACCAGCGGGGGACAGGGAGACAATTCACCCCTCCACTTT
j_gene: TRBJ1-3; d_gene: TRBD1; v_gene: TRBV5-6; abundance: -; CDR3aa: CASSWGTGLSGNTIYF; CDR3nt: TGTGCCAGCAGCTGGGGGACAGGGCTCTCTGGAAACACCATATATTTT
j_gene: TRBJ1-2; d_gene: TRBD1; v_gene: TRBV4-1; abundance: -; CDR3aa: CASSQGGQGLSYTF; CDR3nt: TGCGCCAGCAGCCAAGGTGGACAGGGTTTAAGCTACACCTTC
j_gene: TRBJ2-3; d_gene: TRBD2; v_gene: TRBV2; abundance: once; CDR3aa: CASTTSVLAGTDTQYF; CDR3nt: TGTGCCAGCACCACCTCGGTCCTAGCGGGCACAGATACGCAGTATTTT
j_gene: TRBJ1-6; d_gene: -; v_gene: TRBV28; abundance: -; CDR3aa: CASSPHDGLVGSPLHF; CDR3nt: TGTGCCAGCAGTCCTCACGACGGACTAGTGGGTTCACCCCTCCACTTT
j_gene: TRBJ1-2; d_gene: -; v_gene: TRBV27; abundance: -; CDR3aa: CASSQSTTRNYGYTF; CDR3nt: TGTGCCAGCAGTCAATCTACGACACGTAACTATGGCTACACCTTC
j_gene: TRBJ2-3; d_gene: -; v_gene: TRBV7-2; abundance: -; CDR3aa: CASSLKGVPQYF; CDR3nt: TGTGCCAGCAGCTTAAAGGGGGTCCCGCAGTATTTT
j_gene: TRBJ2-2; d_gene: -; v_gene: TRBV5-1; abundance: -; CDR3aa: CASSLVAGAGTGELFF; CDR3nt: TGCGCCAGCAGCTTGGTGGCAGGGGCAGGGACCGGGGAGCTGTTTTTT
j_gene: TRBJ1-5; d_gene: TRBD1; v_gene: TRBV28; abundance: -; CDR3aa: CASSWDGQANQPQHF; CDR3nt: TGTGCCAGCAGTTGGGATGGACAGGCCAATCAGCCCCAGCATTTT
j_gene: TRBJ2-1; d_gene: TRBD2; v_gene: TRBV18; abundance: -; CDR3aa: CASSPGLVDNEQFF; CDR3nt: TGTGCCAGCTCACCGGGACTAGTAGACAATGAGCAGTTCTTC
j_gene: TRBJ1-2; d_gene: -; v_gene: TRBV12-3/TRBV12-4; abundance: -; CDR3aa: CASSLNLASGYTF; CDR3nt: TGTGCCAGCAGTTTAAATCTGGCCTCCGGCTACACCTTC
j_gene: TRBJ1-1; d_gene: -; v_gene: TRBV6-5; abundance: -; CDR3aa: CASSYSQGTAFF; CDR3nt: TGTGCCAGCAGTTATTCCCAGGGAACGGCTTTCTTT
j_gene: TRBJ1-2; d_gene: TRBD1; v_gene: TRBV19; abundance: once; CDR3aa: CASSGQERYGYTF; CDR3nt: TGTGCCAGTAGTGGACAGGAACGCTATGGCTACACCTTC
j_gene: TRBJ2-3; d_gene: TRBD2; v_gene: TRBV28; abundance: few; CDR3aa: CAAWRAGGTSTDTQYF; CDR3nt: TGTGCCGCCTGGAGGGCCGGGGGGACTAGCACAGATACGCAGTATTTT
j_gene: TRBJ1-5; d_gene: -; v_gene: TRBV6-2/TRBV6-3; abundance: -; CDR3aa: CASSYRGKGNQPQHF; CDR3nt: TGTGCCAGCAGTTACAGGGGGAAGGGCAATCAGCCCCAGCATTTT
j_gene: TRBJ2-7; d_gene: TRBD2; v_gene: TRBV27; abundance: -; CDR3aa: CASSDLAGATYEQYF; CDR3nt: TGTGCCAGCAGTGATCTAGCGGGGGCAACCTACGAGCAGTACTTC
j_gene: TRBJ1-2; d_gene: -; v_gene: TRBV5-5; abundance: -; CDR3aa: CASSLGGERYGYTF; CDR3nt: TGTGCCAGCAGCTTGGGGGGAGAGAGATATGGCTACACCTTC
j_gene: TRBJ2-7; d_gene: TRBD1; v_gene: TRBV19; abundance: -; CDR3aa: CASSIEGTGHYEQYF; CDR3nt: TGTGCCAGTAGTATAGAGGGGACAGGCCACTACGAGCAGTACTTC
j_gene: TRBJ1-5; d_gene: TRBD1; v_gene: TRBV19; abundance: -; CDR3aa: CASTPTGNGQPQHF; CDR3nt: TGTGCCAGTACCCCGACAGGGAATGGCCAGCCCCAGCATTTT
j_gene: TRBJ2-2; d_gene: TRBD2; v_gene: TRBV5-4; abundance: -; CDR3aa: CASSKNSLAANTGELFF; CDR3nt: TGTGCCAGCAGCAAGAATAGTCTAGCGGCCAACACCGGGGAGCTGTTTTTT
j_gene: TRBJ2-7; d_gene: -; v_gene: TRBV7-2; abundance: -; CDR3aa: CASSLTSWEQYF; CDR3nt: TGTGCCAGCAGCCTAACGTCTTGGGAGCAGTACTTC
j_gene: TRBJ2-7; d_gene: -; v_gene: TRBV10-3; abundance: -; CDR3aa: CAISGYSQAYEQYF; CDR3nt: TGTGCCATCAGTGGTTATTCTCAGGCCTACGAGCAGTACTTC
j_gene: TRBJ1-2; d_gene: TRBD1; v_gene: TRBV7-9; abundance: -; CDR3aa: CASSQWDRDYGYTF; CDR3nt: TGTGCCAGCAGCCAATGGGACAGAGACTATGGCTACACCTTC
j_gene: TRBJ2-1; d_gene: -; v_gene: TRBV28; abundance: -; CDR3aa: CASSLNQGGRVEQFF; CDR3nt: TGTGCCAGCAGTTTAAACCAGGGGGGCCGGGTCGAGCAGTTCTTC
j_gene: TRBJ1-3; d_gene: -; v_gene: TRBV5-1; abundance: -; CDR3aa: CASSFSGNSGNTIYF; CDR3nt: TGCGCCAGCAGCTTTTCGGGTAACTCTGGAAACACCATATATTTT
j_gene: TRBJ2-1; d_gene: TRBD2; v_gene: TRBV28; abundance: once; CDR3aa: CASRGGGASEQFF; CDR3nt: TGTGCCAGCAGGGGCGGGGGGGCCTCCGAGCAGTTCTTC
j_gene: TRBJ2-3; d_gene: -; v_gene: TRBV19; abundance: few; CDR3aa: CASRGASMTDTQYF; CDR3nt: TGTGCCAGTAGGGGGGCTAGTATGACAGATACGCAGTATTTT
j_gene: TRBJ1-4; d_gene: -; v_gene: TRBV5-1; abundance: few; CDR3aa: CASSPRGHGGATNEKLFF; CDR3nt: TGCGCCAGCAGCCCCCGAGGGCACGGAGGGGCAACTAATGAAAAACTGTTTTTT
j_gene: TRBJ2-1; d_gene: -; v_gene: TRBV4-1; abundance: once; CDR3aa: CASSPSAAASSYNEQFF; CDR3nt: TGCGCCAGCAGCCCATCTGCCGCGGCGAGCTCCTACAATGAGCAGTTCTTC
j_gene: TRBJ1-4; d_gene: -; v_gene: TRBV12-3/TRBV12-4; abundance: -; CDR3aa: CASSFTANEKLFF; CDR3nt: TGTGCCAGCAGTTTTACCGCGAATGAAAAACTGTTTTTT
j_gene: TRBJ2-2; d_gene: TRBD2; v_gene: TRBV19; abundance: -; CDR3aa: CASSSGGSGGYGELFF; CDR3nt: TGTGCCAGTAGTTCCGGTGGTAGCGGGGGTTACGGGGAGCTGTTTTTT
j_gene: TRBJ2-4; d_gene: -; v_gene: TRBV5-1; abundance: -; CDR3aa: CASSLERGTTMDIQYF; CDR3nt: TGCGCCAGCAGCTTGGAAAGGGGCACGACAATGGACATTCAGTACTTC
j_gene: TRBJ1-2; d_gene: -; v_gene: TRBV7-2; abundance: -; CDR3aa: CASSTVDKLYGYTF; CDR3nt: TGTGCCAGCAGCACTGTAGATAAGCTCTATGGCTACACCTTC
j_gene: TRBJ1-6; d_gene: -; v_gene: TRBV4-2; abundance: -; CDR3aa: CASSPSGGSPDSPLHF; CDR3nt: TGTGCCAGCAGCCCATCAGGAGGGTCCCCGGATTCACCCCTCCACTTT
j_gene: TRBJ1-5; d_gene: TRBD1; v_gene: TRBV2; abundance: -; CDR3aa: CASRDREQQPQHF; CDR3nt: TGTGCCAGCAGAGACAGGGAACAGCAGCCCCAGCATTTT
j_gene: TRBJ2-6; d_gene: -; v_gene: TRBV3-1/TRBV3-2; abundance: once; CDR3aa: CASSPLAGARSGANVLTF; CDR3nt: TGTGCCAGCAGCCCCCTTGCGGGGGCCCGCTCTGGGGCCAACGTCCTGACTTTC
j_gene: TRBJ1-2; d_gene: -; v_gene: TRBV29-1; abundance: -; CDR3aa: CSVEQGRGYTF; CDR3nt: TGCAGCGTTGAACAGGGTCGGGGCTACACCTTC
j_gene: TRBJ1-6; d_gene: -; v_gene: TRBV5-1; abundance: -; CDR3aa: CASSTAQGQNSPLHF; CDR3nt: TGCGCCAGCTCCACGGCCCAGGGACAAAATTCACCCCTCCACTTT
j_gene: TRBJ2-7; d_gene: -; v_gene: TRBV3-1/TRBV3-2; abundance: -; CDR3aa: CASSQVVDSYEQYF; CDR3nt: TGTGCCAGCAGCCAAGTGGTCGACTCATACGAGCAGTACTTC
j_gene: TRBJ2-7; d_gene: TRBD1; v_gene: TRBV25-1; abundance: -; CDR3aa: CASLGDRGRYF; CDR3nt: TGTGCCAGCCTAGGGGACAGGGGGAGGTACTTC
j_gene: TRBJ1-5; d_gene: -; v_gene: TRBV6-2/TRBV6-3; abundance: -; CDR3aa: CASSYSYQPQHF; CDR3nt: TGTGCCAGCAGTTACTCCTATCAGCCCCAGCATTTT
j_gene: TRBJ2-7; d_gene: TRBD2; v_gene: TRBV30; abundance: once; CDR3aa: CAWRTSGGSYEQYF; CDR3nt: TGTGCCTGGCGGACTAGCGGGGGGTCCTACGAGCAGTACTTC
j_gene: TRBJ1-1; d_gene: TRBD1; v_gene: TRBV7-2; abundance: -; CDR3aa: CASSSPVTGGTEAFF; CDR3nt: TGTGCCAGCAGTTCTCCGGTGACAGGGGGCACTGAAGCTTTCTTT
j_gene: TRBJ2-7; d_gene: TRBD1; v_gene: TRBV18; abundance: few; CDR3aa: CASSPTTGQKNSYEQYF; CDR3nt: TGTGCCAGCTCACCCACGACGGGACAGAAGAACTCCTACGAGCAGTACTTC
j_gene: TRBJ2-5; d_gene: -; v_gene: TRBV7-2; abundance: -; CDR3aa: CASSSGEAGTQYF; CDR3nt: TGTGCCAGCAGTTCCGGGGAGGCCGGGACCCAGTACTTC
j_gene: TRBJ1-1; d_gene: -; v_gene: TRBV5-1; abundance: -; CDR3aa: CASSLGGANTEAFF; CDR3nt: TGCGCCAGCAGCTTGGGTGGAGCGAACACTGAAGCTTTCTTT